What follows are 18 T cell receptor beta chains derived from one specimen sequenced in a study of CD8+CD57+ T cells in acquired aplastic anemia. Genomic DNA served as template for TCR beta VDJ and CDR3 profiling. TCRdb fed the reads into MiXCR, producing one record per CDR3 protein. The table lists around 180,000 distinct CDR3 sequences, under 70% of them singletons, with 35% to 55% in the top ten. Source material: sorted CD4+, CD8+, or CD8+CD57+ T cells (not recorded which) from PBMCs. The receptors were gathered from a human donor with severe aplastic anemia or a healthy control (not recorded which).

This clonotype has a handful of counts. J is TRBJ1-3 and V is TRBV10-3; 10 nucleotides agree with TRBD1. J gave up 3 bases and V 5 bases, and 13 bases lay outside the gene matches. The CDR3 length is 18 residues. Germline CDR1 reads ENHRY; CDR2 reads SYGVKD. The DNA for the CDR3 is TGTGCCATCAGTCCGGGACAGGGGCTGAAAACGGATGGAAACACCATATATTTT. It translates to CAISPGQGLKTDGNTIYF.

This clonotype was seen ten or more times. J is TRBJ1-5 and V is TRBV11-3; 11 positions match TRBD1. V was clipped by 1 base and J by 7 bases; unmatched bases: 6. CDR1 and CDR2 from the germline V gene are SGHNT and YENEEA. The CDR3 has 16 residues. Written as DNA, the CDR3 is TGTGCCAGCAGCTTAGGGGACAGGGGGACAGGACAGCCCCAGCATTTT. Translation: CASSLGDRGTGQPQHF. The complete variable domain, with remaining parts taken from reference TRBV11-3 and TRBJ1-5, reads EAGVVQSPRYKIIEKKQPVAFWCNPISGHNTLYWYLQNLGQGPELLIRYENEEAVDDSQLPKDRFSAERLKGVDSTLKIQPAELGDSAVYLCASSLGDRGTGQPQHFGDGTRLSIL.

This clonotype has a handful of counts. V is TRBV9 and J is TRBJ2-7; 10 bases match TRBD2. The germline V gene encodes CDR1 SGDLS and CDR2 YYNGEE. The J segment lost 6 bases and the V segment lost 6 bases, leaving 9 bases of the junction unmatched. This CDR3 comprises 14 residues. The CDR3 DNA sequence: TGTGCCAGCAACCCAGCGGGGGGGCCTTCCGAGCAGTACTTC. This sequence encodes CASNPAGGPSEQYF.

In regard to this clonotype: Germline is not matched at one junction end, which may reflect a read error. V is TRBV19 and J is TRBJ2-6; 9 positions agree with TRBD1. Per the germline V gene, CDR1 is LNHDA and CDR2 is SQIVND (reference sequence). The CDR3 spans 15 residues. CDR3 sequence reads: CASSPFPGQGNTEAF. CDR3 in DNA: TGTGCCAGTAGCCCCTTCCCGGGACAGGGCAACACTGAAGCTTTC.

The chain recombines TRBV20-1 with TRBJ1-1; a possible D gene is TRBD1 (5 bases). The CDR3 is made up of 13 amino acids. V lost 3 bases and J lost 1, with 9 bases in between. Per the germline V gene, CDR1 is DFQATT and CDR2 is SNEGSKA (reference sequence). CDR3 protein: CSASQGGNTEAFF. As DNA, the CDR3 is TGCAGTGCTAGTCAGGGCGGGAACACTGAAGCTTTCTTT.

The chain uses TRBV20-1 and TRBJ2-2; D may be TRBD1 or TRBD2 (5 bases each). V lost 6 bases and J 0 bases, leaving 11 bases between the germline ends. This CDR3 has 14 amino acids. The germline V gene encodes CDR1 DFQATT and CDR2 SNEGSKA (reference sequence). CDR3 residues: CSARDVTNTGELFF. CDR3 in DNA: TGCAGTGCCAGGGACGTGACGAACACCGGGGAGCTGTTTTTT.

The chain joins TRBV2 to TRBJ2-7, with D unresolved. V dropped 1 base and J dropped 1 base, with 8 bases sitting between them. This CDR3 has 14 amino acids. Germline V gene lookup returns CDR1 SNHLY and CDR2 FYNNEI. The CDR3 spells CASSEGRLSYEQYF. The CDR3, as DNA: TGTGCCAGCAGTGAAGGACGGCTGTCCTACGAGCAGTACTTC.

The chain has TRBV20-1 and TRBJ2-7; D might be TRBD1 or TRBD2, each matching 5 bases. Germline CDR1 is DFQATT and CDR2 is SNEGSKA (reference sequence). The length of the CDR3 is 13 residues. Trimming left V 4 bases short and J 0 bases short, with 10 bases between. The CDR3 region has the DNA TGCAGTGCTACCGGGACGAGCTCCTACGAGCAGTACTTC. Translation: CSATGTSSYEQYF.

CDR3 coding DNA: TGTGCCAGCAGCCAAGGAATGGACAGGGTTTTAGTGGGCTACACCTTC. It yields the protein CASSQGMDRVLVGYTF. The chain is built from TRBV14 and TRBJ1-2; 8 positions agree with TRBD1. CDR3 size: 16 residues. Per germline, CDR1 SGHDN and CDR2 FVKESK. J gave up 8 bases and V 1 base, and 12 bases lay outside the gene matches.

There are many counts of this clonotype. The chain has TRBV11-1 and TRBJ2-3; D may be TRBD1 (5 bases). V dropped 2 bases and J dropped 2 bases, with 8 bases sitting between them. CDR1 is SGHAT, CDR2 FQDESV, per germline (reference sequence). The CDR3 spans 14 residues. The CDR3 sequence: CASSLFGATDTQYF. For the CDR3, the DNA is TGTGCCAGCAGCTTATTTGGGGCCACAGATACGCAGTATTTT.

The rearrangement links TRBV9 to TRBJ2-2; 7 nucleotides line up with TRBD2. The CDR3 is made up of 17 amino acids. Germline CDR1 and CDR2: SGDLS and YYNGEE. The V gene end was trimmed by 0 bases and the J gene end by 3 bases; junction bases not matched to a gene: 8. Here the CDR3 DNA reads TGTGCCAGCAGCGTAGCGGGCAGGACTAGACACACCGGGGAGCTGTTTTTT. It codes for CASSVAGRTRHTGELFF.

This chain joins TRBV25-1 and TRBJ2-3, with TRBD2 as a possible D gene (5 bases). V was clipped by 3 bases and J by 8 bases, with 24 bases between them. Germline V CDR1 and CDR2: MGHDK, SYGVNS. This CDR3 is built from 17 residues. CDR3 residues: CASSDVYGEGRRGTQYF. The DNA for the CDR3 is TGTGCCAGCAGTGATGTCTACGGGGAAGGACGTAGAGGTACGCAGTATTTT. Variable domain in full (rest from reference TRBV25-1 and TRBJ2-3): EADIYQTPRYLVIGTGKKITLECSQTMGHDKMYWYQQDPGMELHLIHYSYGVNSTEKGDLSSESTVSRIRTEHFPLTLESARPSHTSQYLCASSDVYGEGRRGTQYFGPGTRLTVL.

This clonotype has just a few counts. J is TRBJ2-1 and V is TRBV11-2; 7 bases align to TRBD1. J gave up 8 bases and V 1 base, and 8 bases lay outside the gene matches. There are 15 residues in the CDR3. Germline loops: CDR1 SGHAT, CDR2 FQNNGV. The DNA of the CDR3 is TGTGCCAGCAGCTTAGCACAGGGGAAGGGGTATGAGCAGTTCTTC. Translated: CASSLAQGKGYEQFF.

This clonotype was detected only a few times. The V and J genes are TRBV20-1 and TRBJ2-5, with TRBD2 matching over 9 bases. J gave up 5 bases and V 5 bases, and 15 bases lay outside the gene matches. The CDR3 length is 16 residues. The germline V gene has CDR1 DFQATT and CDR2 SNEGSKA (reference sequence). CDR3 DNA sequence: TGCAGTGCTTCTCGTCGCGGGACTAGCCGGGGGGAGACCCAGTACTTC. Its translation is CSASRRGTSRGETQYF.

This clonotype was picked up one time. The chain combines TRBV6-1 with TRBJ2-5, with 11 bases identical to TRBD2. Trimming took 8 bases from V and 4 from J; bases not matched to a gene: 6. The CDR3 covers 14 residues. The germline CDR1 and CDR2 sequences are MNHNS and SASEGT. CDR3 residues: CASRIAGGPETQYF. In DNA form, the CDR3 reads TGTGCCAGCCGAATAGCGGGAGGGCCAGAGACCCAGTACTTC.

The rearrangement links TRBV12-3 or TRBV12-4 to TRBJ1-2; the match to TRBD1 covers 7 bases. This CDR3 contains 15 residues. V was pared by 6 bases and J by 3 bases, with 10 bases of the junction left unmatched. CDR3 nucleotides: TGTGCCAGCAGCCCCTCCTTCGGGACAGACTATGGCTACACCTTC. This gives the protein CASSPSFGTDYGYTF.

This clonotype showed up many times. V and J are TRBV4-1 and TRBJ1-1, with a weak D call TRBD1 (6 bases). The CDR3 has 15 amino acids. V lost 3 bases and J 1 base, leaving 12 bases between the germline ends. Germline values: CDR1 MGHRA, CDR2 YSYEKL. The CDR3 region has the DNA TGCGCCAGCAGCCAGGGGGCGATCGGGAACACTGAAGCTTTCTTT. Amino acid sequence: CASSQGAIGNTEAFF.

This chain connects TRBV29-1 to TRBJ2-1, with TRBD1 identical over 8 bases. Germline trimming cut 5 bases from V and 9 bases from J; bases unmatched to any gene: 3. CDR3 length: 11 amino acids. Germline assignment: CDR1 SQVTM and CDR2 ANQGSEA. The CDR3 bases are TGCAGCGTTCAGGGGGCAAGTGAGCAGTTCTTC. Amino acid sequence: CSVQGASEQFF.